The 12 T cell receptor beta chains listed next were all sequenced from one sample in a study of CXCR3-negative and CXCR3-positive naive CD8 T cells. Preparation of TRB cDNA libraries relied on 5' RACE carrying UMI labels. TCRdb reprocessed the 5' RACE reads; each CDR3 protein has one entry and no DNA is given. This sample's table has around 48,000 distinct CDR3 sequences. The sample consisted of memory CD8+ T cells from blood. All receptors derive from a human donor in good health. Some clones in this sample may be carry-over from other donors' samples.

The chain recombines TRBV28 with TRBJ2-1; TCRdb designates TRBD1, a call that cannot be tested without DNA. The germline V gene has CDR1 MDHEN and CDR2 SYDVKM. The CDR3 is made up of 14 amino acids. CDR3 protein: CASSLSGDLNEQFF.

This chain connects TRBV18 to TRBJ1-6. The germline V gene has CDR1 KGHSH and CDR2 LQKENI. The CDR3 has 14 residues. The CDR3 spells CASSGIGIASPLHF.

The chain's CDR3 is CASSLQGNTEAFF. The J gene is TRBJ1-1, the V gene TRBV6-5; TCRdb picks TRBD1, but there is no DNA to check that call. The V gene's germline CDR1 is MNHEY and CDR2 SVGAGI. The CDR3 has 13 residues.

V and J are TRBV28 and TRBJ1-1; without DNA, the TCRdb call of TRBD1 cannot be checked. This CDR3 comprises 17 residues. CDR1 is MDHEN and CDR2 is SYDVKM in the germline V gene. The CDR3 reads CASTPRGQGAGRTEAFF.

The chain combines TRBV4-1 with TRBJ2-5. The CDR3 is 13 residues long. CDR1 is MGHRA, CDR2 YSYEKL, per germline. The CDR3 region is CASRQVERETQYF.

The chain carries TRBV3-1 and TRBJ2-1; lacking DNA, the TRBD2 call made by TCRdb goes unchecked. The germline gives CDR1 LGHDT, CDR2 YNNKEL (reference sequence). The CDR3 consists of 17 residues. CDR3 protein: CASSQEDPSGYYNEQFF.

The CDR3 sequence is CASSFRGLGNYEQYF. The chain joins TRBV28 to TRBJ2-7; the TRBD1 assignment by TCRdb is unverifiable without DNA. The CDR3 loop spans 15 amino acids. CDR1 MDHEN and CDR2 SYDVKM come from the germline V gene.

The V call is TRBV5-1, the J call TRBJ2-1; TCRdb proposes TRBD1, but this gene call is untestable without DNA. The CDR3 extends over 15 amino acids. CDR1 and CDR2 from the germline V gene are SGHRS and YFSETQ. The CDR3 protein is CASSLGGSGYNEQFF.

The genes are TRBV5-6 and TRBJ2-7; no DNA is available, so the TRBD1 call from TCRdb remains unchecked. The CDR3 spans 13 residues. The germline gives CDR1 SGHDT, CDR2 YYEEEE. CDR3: CASSQTGVPEQYF.

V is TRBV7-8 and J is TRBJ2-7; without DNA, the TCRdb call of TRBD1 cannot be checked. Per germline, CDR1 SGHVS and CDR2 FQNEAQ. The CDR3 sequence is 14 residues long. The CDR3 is CASSLAAGGYEQYF.

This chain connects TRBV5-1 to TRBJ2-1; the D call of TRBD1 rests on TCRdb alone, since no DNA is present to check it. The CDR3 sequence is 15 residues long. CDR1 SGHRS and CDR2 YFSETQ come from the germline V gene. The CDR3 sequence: CASSLEGPRYNEQFF. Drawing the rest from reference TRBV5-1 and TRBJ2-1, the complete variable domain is KAGVTQTPRYLIKTRGQQVTLSCSPISGHRSVSWYQQTPGQGLQFLFEYFSETQRNKGNFPGRFSGRQFSNSRSEMNVSTLELGDSALYLCASSLEGPRYNEQFFGPGTRLTVL.

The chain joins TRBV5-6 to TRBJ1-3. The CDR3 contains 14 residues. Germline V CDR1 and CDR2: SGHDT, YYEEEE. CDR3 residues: CASSLGGSGNTIYF.